The 25 T cell receptor beta chains in this list originate from one sample, sequenced in a study of shared clonotypes between healthy human individuals. Assay used: immunoSEQ multiplex PCR; TCRdb lists only in-frame clones, some missing. The table records more than 2 million clones, about 95% of them present only once. Naive-designated CD8 cells lacked CD45RO, were positively enriched for CCR7, and omitted terminally differentiated effector memory CD45RA+ cells. Material: naive CD8+ T cells sorted from blood. These receptors all come from a man aged 18 to 29 in good health.

The chain combines TRBV11-2 with TRBJ2-5, with D hard to call. Germline V lookup: CDR1 SGHAT, CDR2 FQNNGV. Trimming removed 5 bases from V and 4 bases from J, with 5 bases in between. The CDR3 sequence is 11 residues long. The CDR3 is CASSPGETQYF. As DNA, the CDR3 is TGTGCCAGCAGCCCAGGAGAGACCCAGTACTTC.

This rearrangement joins TRBV29-1 to TRBJ1-4, with D unresolved. V dropped 1 base and J dropped 4 bases, with 1 base sitting between them. Germline lookup yields CDR1 SQVTM and CDR2 ANQGSEA. The CDR3 sequence is 11 residues long. CDR3 nucleotide sequence: TGCAGCGTTGAAGTTAATGAAAAACTGTTTTTT. Translation gives CSVEVNEKLFF.

This clone has just one count. The chain couples TRBV7-8 to TRBJ1-4; D is undetermined. This CDR3 region has 13 residues. V shed 0 bases and J shed 6 bases, with 5 bases lying between them. The germline V gene has CDR1 SGHVS and CDR2 FQNEAQ. The CDR3 DNA is TGTGCCAGCAGCTTAGCAGTTGATGAAAAACTGTTTTTT. It translates to CASSLAVDEKLFF.

V and J are TRBV7-9 and TRBJ2-7; 14 bases are a match to TRBD2. V lost 1 base and J lost 0; bases outside the gene matches: 5. The CDR3 totals 18 residues. Germline V lookup: CDR1 SEHNR, CDR2 FQNEAQ (reference sequence). The CDR3 nucleotides are TGTGCCAGCAGCTTAGTCGGACTAGCGGGAGGTTTCTCCTACGAGCAGTACTTC. As protein: CASSLVGLAGGFSYEQYF.

The V and J genes are TRBV20-1 and TRBJ2-7, with D unresolved. V shed 2 bases and J shed 5 bases, with 7 bases lying between them. Per the germline V gene, CDR1 is DFQATT and CDR2 is SNEGSKA (reference sequence). This CDR3 region has 11 residues. CDR3: CSARRIDEQYF. CDR3 in DNA: TGCAGTGCTAGAAGGATTGACGAGCAGTACTTC.

This clone was recorded once. The chain couples TRBV27 to TRBJ2-6, with TRBD1 identical over 8 bases. CDR1 MNHEY and CDR2 SMNVEV come from the germline V gene (reference sequence). CDR3 length equals 16 residues. V shed 2 bases, J shed 4 bases, and the junction held 4 bases outside the gene matches. CDR3 DNA sequence: TGTGCCAGCAGTTTACAGGGGGCGCTGGGGGCCAACGTCCTGACTTTC. Translating it yields CASSLQGALGANVLTF. Drawing the rest from reference TRBV27 and TRBJ2-6, the complete variable domain is EAQVTQNPRYLITVTGKKLTVTCSQNMNHEYMSWYRQDPGLGLRQIYYSMNVEVTDKGDVPEGYKVSRKEKRNFPLILESPSPNQTSLYFCASSLQGALGANVLTFGAGSRLTVL.

The rearrangement uses TRBV5-4 and TRBJ1-4, with a possible D match to TRBD1 (5 bases). CDR3 length equals 14 residues. Trimming cost V 4 bases and J 11 bases, with 18 bases left between them. Looked up from germline, CDR1 is SGHNT and CDR2 is YYREEE (reference sequence). The CDR3 loop is CASSPDAGWEKLFF. The CDR3, as DNA: TGTGCCAGCAGCCCGGACGCAGGGTGGGAGAAACTGTTTTTT.

The chain couples TRBV28 to TRBJ1-1; a weak D match, TRBD1 (5 bases). V was cut by 4 bases and J by 0 bases, with 18 bases left in between. The germline gives CDR1 MDHEN, CDR2 SYDVKM. The CDR3 sequence is 17 residues long. CDR3 sequence (DNA): TGTGCCAGCAGTTATGATGCAGGGTTGGGTTTGAACACTGAAGCTTTCTTT. This sequence encodes CASSYDAGLGLNTEAFF.

This clone was detected only a few times. The V and J genes are TRBV7-9 and TRBJ1-2; 8 bases are shared with TRBD1. The CDR3 extends over 13 amino acids. The germline CDR1 and CDR2 sequences are SEHNR and FQNEAQ (reference sequence). V lost 5 bases, J lost 8 bases, and 7 bases stayed unmatched. The CDR3 loop reads CASSLTGERGYTF. CDR3 bases: TGTGCCAGCAGCCTGACAGGGGAGCGGGGCTACACCTTC.

V gene TRBV30 combines with J gene TRBJ1-6; D remains ambiguous. The CDR3 sequence is 13 residues long. V was shortened by 5 bases and J by 4 bases, with 9 bases between the two germline ends. CDR1 and CDR2 from the germline V gene are GTSNPN and SVGIG (reference sequence). CDR3 nucleotides: TGTGCCTGGGGTGAGCCTTATAATTCACCCCTCCACTTT. Protein sequence: CAWGEPYNSPLHF.

This clone appeared once. V and J are TRBV6-5 and TRBJ2-1; TRBD1 agrees at 7 bases. Germline V gene lookup returns CDR1 MNHEY and CDR2 SVGAGI. The CDR3 runs to 15 residues. The junction had 6 bases not matched to a gene; V was cut back by 2 bases and J by 5 bases. CDR3 coding DNA: TGTGCCAGCAGTTACGCCCAGGGGGACGACAATGAGCAGTTCTTC. Its protein is CASSYAQGDDNEQFF.

The chain employs TRBV4-1 and TRBJ2-7; D remains unclear. Germline CDR1 is MGHRA and CDR2 is YSYEKL. Trimming stripped 6 bases from V and 3 bases from J, with 18 bases between. This CDR3 region has 15 residues. For the CDR3, the DNA is TGCGCCAGCAGGACCTCGGTTTACACCATCTACGAGCAGTACTTC. As protein: CASRTSVYTIYEQYF.

This chain links TRBV6-5 with TRBJ1-4; 9 bases agree with TRBD1. The CDR3 extends over 15 amino acids. CDR1 and CDR2 from the germline V gene are MNHEY and SVGAGI. After removal of 8 bases from V and 8 bases from J, the junction contained 12 bases not matched to a gene. The CDR3 reads CASGPQGQGGEKLFF. CDR3 nucleotide sequence: TGTGCCAGCGGCCCCCAGGGACAGGGAGGGGAAAAACTGTTTTTT.

On this clone itself: The sample has other DNA sequences that encode this CDR3 too. The V and J genes are TRBV7-9 and TRBJ2-7; the match to TRBD1 covers 7 bases. CDR1 and CDR2 (germline): SEHNR, FQNEAQ (reference sequence). V trimming: 3 bases; J trimming: 3 bases; junction bases outside the gene matches: 2. CDR3 length: 13 residues. The CDR3 reads CASSFGTDYEQYF. The CDR3 nucleotides are TGTGCCAGCAGCTTCGGGACAGACTACGAGCAGTACTTC.

This clone was detected once. The J gene is TRBJ1-2, the V gene TRBV9, with 8 bases matching TRBD1. Trimming at V came to 2 bases and at J to 6 bases, leaving 12 bases not matched to a gene. The germline gives CDR1 SGDLS, CDR2 YYNGEE. The CDR3 extends over 16 amino acids. The CDR3 DNA follows: TGTGCCAGCAGCGTTGACTTAGGACAGGGAAGAAATGGCTACACCTTC. Its protein is CASSVDLGQGRNGYTF.

V usage is TRBV7-9 and J usage is TRBJ2-3; 8 bases agree with TRBD2. The CDR3 is 18 residues long. With 0 bases clipped from V and 1 base from J, the junction kept 9 bases outside the gene matches. Germline V CDR1 and CDR2: SEHNR, FQNEAQ (reference sequence). The CDR3 region is CASSLAGGGPAGTDTQYF. As DNA, the CDR3 is TGTGCCAGCAGCTTAGCGGGCGGGGGGCCCGCGGGCACAGATACGCAGTATTTT.

V is TRBV27 and J is TRBJ2-7; no clear D gene. CDR3 length equals 14 residues. The V gene's germline CDR1 is MNHEY and CDR2 SMNVEV (reference sequence). V was clipped by 3 bases and J by 5 bases, with 14 bases between them. The CDR3 spells CASSFALGSHEQYF. DNA of the CDR3: TGTGCCAGCAGTTTTGCGCTCGGGTCACACGAGCAGTACTTC.

The chain has TRBV6-6 and TRBJ1-1; D is unclear. V was pared by 6 bases and J by 2 bases, with 7 bases between. Germline CDR1 is MNHNY and CDR2 is SVGAGI (reference sequence). This CDR3 is built from 12 residues. CDR3: CASRADNTEAFF. The CDR3 DNA sequence: TGTGCCAGCAGGGCGGATAACACTGAAGCTTTCTTT.

This sequence joins TRBV27 and TRBJ2-1; 9 bases match TRBD2. V shed 4 bases and J 6 bases; nucleotides not matched to a gene: 4. The CDR3 consists of 14 residues. Looked up from germline, CDR1 is MNHEY and CDR2 is SMNVEV (reference sequence). In DNA, the CDR3 is TGTGCCAGCAGTTATCCGGGACTAGCCAATGAGCAGTTCTTC. Translating it yields CASSYPGLANEQFF.

This chain links TRBV6-5 with TRBJ2-7; D unresolved. From germline, CDR1 is MNHEY and CDR2 SVGAGI. The V and J ends lost 0 bases and 6 bases respectively, with 12 bases between them. The CDR3 has 14 residues. The CDR3 region has the DNA TGTGCCAGCAGTTACTCGAGTGTCGATAGCGAGCAGTACTTC. This translates into CASSYSSVDSEQYF.

This clone was observed once. The chain links TRBV6-6 to TRBJ1-2; TRBD1 agrees at 8 bases. The V gene end was trimmed by 5 bases and the J gene end by 6 bases; junction bases not matched to a gene: 2. The CDR3 covers 12 residues. The germline V gene encodes CDR1 MNHNY and CDR2 SVGAGI (reference sequence). CDR3 DNA: TGTGCCAGCAGTGACAGGGGCGATGGCTACACCTTC. Residues: CASSDRGDGYTF.

The rearrangement uses TRBV5-6 and TRBJ2-7; the D gene is possibly TRBD1 (5 bases). Per germline, CDR1 SGHDT and CDR2 YYEEEE. This CDR3 has 15 residues. The ends were cut back, 0 bases at V and 0 bases at J, with 10 bases in the middle. The CDR3, as DNA: TGTGCCAGCAGCTTGGGGGGCAGATTCTCCTACGAGCAGTACTTC. Protein sequence: CASSLGGRFSYEQYF.

The chain employs TRBV29-1 and TRBJ2-2, with D perhaps TRBD1 (5 bases). In germline, CDR1 is SQVTM, CDR2 ANQGSEA. The CDR3 spans 12 residues. Trimming cost V 6 bases and J 3 bases, with 8 bases left between them. For the CDR3, the DNA is TGCAGCGTGCTACAGGACACCGGGGAGCTGTTTTTT. Amino acids: CSVLQDTGELFF.

The gene calls are TRBV6-6 and TRBJ1-1; D is unclear. Germline lookup yields CDR1 MNHNY and CDR2 SVGAGI (reference sequence). The V gene lost 3 bases and the J gene lost 8 bases, with 7 bases spanning the gap. This CDR3 spans 11 amino acids. The CDR3 DNA follows: TGTGCCAGCAGTTATATGGGGGAAGCTTTCTTT. As protein: CASSYMGEAFF.

The chain has TRBV9 and TRBJ1-2; D gene unclear. V was shortened by 1 base and J by 0 bases, with 10 bases between the two germline ends. This CDR3 has 15 amino acids. CDR1 SGDLS and CDR2 YYNGEE come from the germline V gene. DNA for the CDR3: TGTGCCAGCAGCGTAAGTTCCCTGGCTAACTATGGCTACACCTTC. Its translation: CASSVSSLANYGYTF.